This TCR beta chain was observed in a study of immune evolution from preneoplasia to lung adenocarcinoma. Study details: HLA loss of heterozygosity: roughly 6.6% AIS, about 15% MIA, around 35% ADC, none AAH.

Findings and limits, study-wide: From normal lung to invasive adenocarcinoma, top clone frequencies appeared to decrease.

Worth noting for this clone: The antigen remains undetermined.

The CDR3 covers 14 residues. Generated by immunoSEQ multiplex PCR, the TCRdb table keeps only in-frame clones and is missing some. This sample has fewer than 8,000 clones, with roughly 85% found just once. H&E slides confirmed each diagnosis, reviewed by two pathologists independently. After pathologic assessment, macro-dissection selected premalignant or tumor cells for extraction. This receptor was obtained from a person aged 50 or older with lung adenocarcinoma. V is TRBV12-2 and J is TRBJ2-5. TRBV12-2 is listed as a pseudogene. What was sequenced was FFPE minimally invasive lung adenocarcinoma tissue. As DNA, the CDR3 is TGTGCAAGTCGCAAGGGTGGGGACCAAGAGACCCAGTACTTC. Protein sequence: CASRKGGDQETQYF.